The 26 T cell receptor beta chains listed next were all sequenced from one sample in a study of shared clonotypes between healthy human individuals. TCRdb's table, derived via immunoSEQ multiplex PCR, lists solely in-frame clones and lacks some. Among approximately 2.5 million clones listed, 80% to 95% were seen once. Sequencing used naive CD4+ T cells from PBMCs. Regarding subset: CD45RA+ positively selected. The receptors were sampled from a man aged 18 to 35 in good health. Some clones in this sample may be carry-over from other donors' samples.

The chain employs TRBV4-2 and TRBJ2-7, with D unclear. CDR3 length equals 12 residues. The ends were cut back, 6 bases at V and 6 bases at J, with 12 bases in the middle. Per the germline V gene, CDR1 is LGHNA and CDR2 is YNFKEQ. CDR3 DNA sequence: TGTGCCAGCAGAACCTCAAGAGGCGAGCAGTACTTC. Its translation: CASRTSRGEQYF.

The J gene is TRBJ2-5, the V gene TRBV6-4, with 9 positions matching TRBD2. Germline CDR1 MRHNA, CDR2 SNTAGT. With 5 bases clipped from V and 4 bases from J, the junction kept 5 bases outside the gene matches. CDR3 length: 14 residues. CDR3 region: CASSRVAGVETQYF. The CDR3 DNA sequence: TGTGCCAGCAGTAGAGTAGCGGGAGTAGAGACCCAGTACTTC.

With regard to this clone: Other DNA sequences in this sample translate to the same CDR3. The genes are TRBV11-2 and TRBJ2-5, with 7 bases aligning to TRBD1. The germline V gene has CDR1 SGHAT and CDR2 FQNNGV. This CDR3 is built from 14 residues. The trim removed 5 bases at V and 1 base at J, leaving 4 bases unmatched. The CDR3 sequence: CASSPRQGQETQYF. The CDR3 nucleotides read TGTGCCAGCAGCCCACGACAGGGCCAAGAGACCCAGTACTTC.

V gene TRBV29-1 combines with J gene TRBJ2-4, with 13 bases fitting TRBD2. In germline, CDR1 is SQVTM, CDR2 ANQGSEA. V gave up 6 bases and J gave up 3 bases; unmatched junction bases: 5. The CDR3 has 15 residues. The chain's CDR3 is CSVGRTSGSKNIQYF. The CDR3 coding sequence is TGCAGCGTGGGGCGGACTAGCGGGAGCAAAAACATTCAGTACTTC.

This chain uses TRBV4-1 with TRBJ1-5; 9 bases are a match to TRBD1. This CDR3 is 12 amino acids long. Germline lookup yields CDR1 MGHRA and CDR2 YSYEKL. Germline trimming cut 1 base from V and 16 bases from J; bases unmatched to any gene: 5. DNA of the CDR3: TGCGCCAGCAGCCAAGGGACAGGGGAAAAACATTTT. Translating it yields CASSQGTGEKHF.

The V call is TRBV7-2, the J call TRBJ2-1; 7 bases are shared with TRBD2. This CDR3 spans 15 amino acids. Unmatched junction bases numbered 7, after V lost 5 bases and J lost 3 bases. Germline V gene sequence: CDR1 SGHTA, CDR2 FQGNSA. CDR3 in DNA: TGTGCCAGCAGCGCGCGGGAGAGCAACTACAATGAGCAGTTCTTC. Protein sequence: CASSARESNYNEQFF.

The chain employs TRBV5-1 and TRBJ2-5, with 7 bases that match TRBD2. The V gene's germline CDR1 is SGHRS and CDR2 YFSETQ. The trim removed 4 bases at V and 5 bases at J, leaving 11 bases unmatched. The CDR3 length is 15 residues. The CDR3 protein is CASSPGAGREETQYF. For the CDR3, the DNA is TGCGCCAGCAGCCCCGGTGCTGGGAGGGAGGAGACCCAGTACTTC.

The V and J genes are TRBV4-1 and TRBJ1-3; TRBD1 is a possible D gene (6 bases). The germline CDR1 and CDR2 sequences are MGHRA and YSYEKL. The germline V and J ends were trimmed by 5 bases and 3 bases, with 14 bases remaining between them. The CDR3 is made up of 15 amino acids. The CDR3 reads CASSYPGTSGNTIYF. CDR3 coding DNA: TGCGCCAGCAGCTATCCCGGGACAAGTGGAAACACCATATATTTT.

This clone was counted a single time. This rearrangement joins TRBV29-1 to TRBJ2-7; 11 bases line up with TRBD2. With V trimmed by 5 bases and J by 2 bases, 8 bases remained unmatched. Germline CDR1 and CDR2: SQVTM and ANQGSEA. The CDR3 is 15 amino acids. The CDR3 region has the DNA TGCAGCGTTTTGGGGGGGACTAGCGGCCCCTACGAGCAGTACTTC. This sequence encodes CSVLGGTSGPYEQYF.

The V call is TRBV5-6, the J call TRBJ1-2; the match to TRBD1 covers 7 bases. J gave up 7 bases and V 2 bases, and 8 bases lay outside the gene matches. Per germline, CDR1 SGHDT and CDR2 YYEEEE. The CDR3 totals 14 residues. The CDR3 reads CASSFGDRAGGYTF. The CDR3 coding sequence is TGTGCCAGCAGCTTTGGCGACAGGGCGGGTGGCTACACCTTC. Variable domain in full (rest from reference TRBV5-6 and TRBJ1-2): DAGVTQSPTHLIKTRGQQVTLRCSPKSGHDTVSWYQQALGQGPQFIFQYYEEEERQRGNFPDRFSGHQFPNYSSELNVNALLLGDSALYLCASSFGDRAGGYTFGSGTRLTVV.

The rearrangement joins TRBV11-2 to TRBJ2-4; D gene unclear. Trimming cost V 0 bases and J 6 bases, with 6 bases left between them. Looked up from germline, CDR1 is SGHAT and CDR2 is FQNNGV. The CDR3 consists of 13 residues. The CDR3: CASSLEVGNIQYF. The CDR3, as DNA: TGTGCCAGCAGCTTAGAAGTGGGAAACATTCAGTACTTC. Supplemented by reference TRBV11-2 and TRBJ2-4, the full variable domain reads EAGVAQSPRYKIIEKRQSVAFWCNPISGHATLYWYQQILGQGPKLLIQFQNNGVVDDSQLPKDRFSAERLKGVDSTLKIQPAKLEDSAVYLCASSLEVGNIQYFGAGTRLSVL.

This chain connects TRBV29-1 to TRBJ2-7; D unclear. The CDR3 is made up of 14 amino acids. Germline CDR1 is SQVTM and CDR2 is ANQGSEA. The V gene lost 3 bases and the J gene lost 5 bases, with 17 bases spanning the gap. The DNA for the CDR3 is TGCAGCGTTGATCTCTCGGCCCCTGGGGACGAGCAGTACTTC. This codes for CSVDLSAPGDEQYF.

The rearrangement links TRBV15 to TRBJ2-1; maybe TRBD2 (6 bases). This CDR3 has 15 amino acids. The germline V and J ends were trimmed by 2 bases and 16 bases, with 24 bases remaining between them. The germline V gene has CDR1 LNHNV and CDR2 YYDKDF (reference sequence). DNA for the CDR3: TGTGCCACCAGCAGATACTCAGATAGGGGACTGGGAGGTTTCTTC. Translation gives CATSRYSDRGLGGFF.

This chain connects TRBV7-3 to TRBJ1-5; TRBD1 matches at 12 bases. The trim removed 4 bases at V and 7 bases at J, leaving 11 bases unmatched. The length of the CDR3 is 17 residues. Per the germline V gene, CDR1 is SGHTA and CDR2 is FQGTGA. CDR3 region: CASSSSPGTGGFQPQHF. The CDR3 bases are TGTGCCAGCAGCTCATCGCCCGGGACAGGGGGCTTCCAGCCCCAGCATTTT.

The chain is built from TRBV6-6 and TRBJ1-5; D unclear. Germline CDR1 MNHNY, CDR2 SVGAGI (reference sequence). The CDR3 totals 14 residues. The ends were cut back, 1 base at V and 8 bases at J, with 12 bases in the middle. The CDR3 loop is CASSYYVTVEPQHF. The CDR3 nucleotides are TGTGCCAGCAGTTACTACGTGACGGTCGAGCCCCAGCATTTT.

The chain recombines TRBV28 with TRBJ1-4; D possibly corresponds to TRBD1 (6 bases). Per the germline V gene, CDR1 is MDHEN and CDR2 is SYDVKM. The V and J ends lost 7 bases and 4 bases respectively, with 16 bases between them. The CDR3 totals 15 residues. For the CDR3, the DNA is TGTGCCAGCATTTCTTTCGGACAGCTTAATGAAAAACTGTTTTTT. This translates into CASISFGQLNEKLFF. Full variable domain (rest looked up from reference TRBV28 and TRBJ1-4): DVKVTQSSRYLVKRTGEKVFLECVQDMDHENMFWYRQDPGLGLRLIYFSYDVKMKEKGDIPEGYSVSREKKERFSLILESASTNQTSMYLCASISFGQLNEKLFFGSGTQLSVL.

V and J are TRBV14 and TRBJ1-5; D possibly corresponds to TRBD1 (5 bases). Germline CDR1 and CDR2: SGHDN and FVKESK. The CDR3 consists of 14 residues. V lost 6 bases and J lost 1, with 10 bases in between. CDR3 sequence (DNA): TGTGCCAGCAGAGGCAGGGCGAGCAATCAGCCCCAGCATTTT. Encoded protein: CASRGRASNQPQHF.

V is TRBV6-5 and J is TRBJ2-7; D is possibly TRBD1 (5 bases). This CDR3 is 14 amino acids long. V was shortened by 6 bases and J by 3 bases, with 15 bases between the two germline ends. Looked up from germline, CDR1 is MNHEY and CDR2 is SVGAGI. CDR3 DNA: TGTGCCAGCAGCCTAGACAGATTTCGCTACGAGCAGTACTTC. The encoded protein is CASSLDRFRYEQYF.

This clone was seen just once. The chain couples TRBV18 to TRBJ2-5; D call uncertain. Germline V gives CDR1 KGHSH, CDR2 LQKENI. Deletions cut 6 bases from V and 1 base from J, with 12 bases between. The CDR3 has 14 residues. In DNA form, the CDR3 reads TGTGCCAGCTCCCTTTTAGGCCGCCAAGAGACCCAGTACTTC. Translated: CASSLLGRQETQYF.

V gene TRBV6-6 combines with J gene TRBJ2-7; 9 bases fit TRBD1. The CDR3 covers 16 residues. CDR1 and CDR2 (germline): MNHNY, SVGAGI (reference sequence). The junction had 9 bases not matched to a gene; V was cut back by 3 bases and J by 3 bases. The CDR3 reads CASSYPPGQGVYEQYF. As DNA, the CDR3 is TGTGCCAGCAGTTATCCCCCGGGACAGGGCGTCTACGAGCAGTACTTC.

V and J are TRBV25-1 and TRBJ2-1, with D perhaps TRBD2 (5 bases). Germline values: CDR1 MGHDK, CDR2 SYGVNS. CDR3 size: 14 residues. V lost 5 bases and J lost 9, with 17 bases in between. The CDR3 is CASSKVIGVGEQFF. The CDR3 coding sequence is TGTGCCAGCAGTAAAGTTATCGGGGTTGGTGAGCAGTTCTTC. Filled out from reference TRBV25-1 and TRBJ2-1, the complete variable domain reads EADIYQTPRYLVIGTGKKITLECSQTMGHDKMYWYQQDPGMELHLIHYSYGVNSTEKGDLSSESTVSRIRTEHFPLTLESARPSHTSQYLCASSKVIGVGEQFFGPGTRLTVL.

In regard to this clone: The same CDR3 is also encoded by other DNA sequences in this sample. V usage is TRBV6-5 and J usage is TRBJ1-5, with TRBD1 matching over 9 bases. CDR3 length equals 14 residues. The V gene end was trimmed by 6 bases and the J gene end by 4 bases; junction bases not matched to a gene: 4. CDR1 is MNHEY, CDR2 SVGAGI, per germline. In nucleotides, the CDR3 is TGTGCCAGCAGCCCCGGGACAGGGAATCAGCCCCAGCATTTT. Protein product: CASSPGTGNQPQHF.

This chain connects TRBV28 to TRBJ2-7; 7 nucleotides match TRBD2. The CDR3 length is 15 residues. V shed 6 bases, J shed 1 base, and the junction held 9 bases outside the gene matches. Germline V lookup: CDR1 MDHEN, CDR2 SYDVKM. The CDR3 region has the DNA TGTGCCAGCAGCCCCACCCCTAGCGGTTCCTACGAGCAGTACTTC. Its translation: CASSPTPSGSYEQYF.

This chain links TRBV9 with TRBJ1-4; TRBD1 is a possible D gene (6 bases). The V gene's germline CDR1 is SGDLS and CDR2 YYNGEE. V lost 6 bases and J lost 3, with 9 bases in between. The CDR3 spans 13 residues. CDR3 in DNA: TGTGCCAGCACCGGGGGGCCTAATGAAAAACTGTTTTTT. This sequence encodes CASTGGPNEKLFF.

The chain links TRBV19 to TRBJ1-1; D is perhaps TRBD1 (6 bases). In germline, CDR1 is LNHDA, CDR2 SQIVND (reference sequence). The CDR3 consists of 15 residues. Trimming removed 4 bases from V and 3 bases from J, with 15 bases in between. The CDR3 sequence is CASSSGQTTHTEAFF. The CDR3 DNA is TGTGCCAGTAGTAGCGGACAGACAACACACACTGAAGCTTTCTTT.

J is TRBJ1-1 and V is TRBV6-5, with D possibly being TRBD1 (6 bases). This CDR3 comprises 14 residues. The V end was cut by 5 bases, the J end by 6 bases, with 16 bases between. The germline V gene encodes CDR1 MNHEY and CDR2 SVGAGI. The CDR3 DNA follows: TGTGCCAGCAGTAGCACACAGGGAATGCCTGAAGCTTTCTTT. Amino acids: CASSSTQGMPEAFF.